The table lists the clone carrying this T cell receptor (beta chain) with many counts. Its specificity is not known. The record originates from a study of T cells in Graves' hyperthyroidism and ophthalmopathy. The overall study: At the time of initial diagnosis and before any treatment, peripheral blood was collected.

Amplification of TCR beta CDR3 regions was performed using RNA transcripts as template. The TCR CDR3 first-round RT-PCR relied on the HTBI primer set. TCRdb re-called the multiplex PCR reads with MiXCR, one entry per CDR3 protein. The sample has roughly 260,000 distinct CDR3 sequences; 14% to 15% are singletons. Extraction of PBMCs used more than 8.5 ml of fresh peripheral blood. The germline CDR1 and CDR2 sequences are MNHEY and SMNVEV (reference sequence). The CDR3 totals 14 residues. J was trimmed by 0 bases and V by 8 bases; bases with no gene match: 4. Study-wide results and limits: Before onset, ophthalmopathy was predicted by the model a median 6.5 months earlier.

Sequenced material: blood. This receptor was taken from a middle-aged woman with Graves' hyperthyroidism that later progressed to Graves' ophthalmopathy. This chain links TRBV27 with TRBJ2-1, with 7 positions matching TRBD2. This CDR3 is CASGGGNSYNEQFF. The CDR3 DNA reads as TGTGCCAGCGGGGGGGGAAACTCCTACAATGAGCAGTTCTTC.